Listed here is a single T cell receptor (beta chain). This specimen comes from a study of blood T cell repertoires in COVID-19. Study as a whole: Researchers got acute and convalescent COVID-19 samples from the United States, Italy and Spain. PBMCs, B-cell-depleted T cells, or T cells provided the cDNA or gDNA that made up the material.

The CDR3 is 19 amino acids. The junction had 18 bases not matched to a gene; V was cut back by 4 bases and J by 4 bases. Germline-derived CDR1 and CDR2 are SGHNT and YYREEE (reference sequence). In the original workflow: Amplification of reference gene primers was used by the study to estimate nucleated cell counts. Profiling relied on immunoSEQ multiplex PCR, and the TCRdb table lists in-frame clones only, not all of them. The D gene and trimming were derived from the DNA, and the V and J assignments and clone size from that table. The data show tens of thousands of clones, with about 88% seen just once and 2.4% held by the top ten.

This chain joins TRBV5-4 and TRBJ2-3, with 10 nucleotides matching TRBD2. The receptor comes from a human donor in a cohort sampled during active COVID-19. Source material: peripheral blood. The CDR3 region has the DNA TGTGCCAGCAGCCGAGGGGTTCTAGCGGGGGACTCTCTCGCAGATACGCAGTATTTT. This translates into CASSRGVLAGDSLADTQYF.